This T cell receptor (beta chain) was recovered during a study of cytomegalovirus exposure and HLA in healthy donors. Trimming shortened V by 7 bases and J by 2 bases, and 15 bases separated the two germline ends. The CDR3 contains 14 residues. Germline V gives CDR1 ENHRY, CDR2 SYGVKD. It was with 60 Vbeta and 13 Jbeta primers that the PCR ran. Some clones are missing from TCRdb's copy, which holds only in-frame ones; the method was immunoSEQ multiplex PCR. This sample carries roughly 140,000 clones, approximately 84% of them seen once, and the ten largest clones take more than 2%. The sample was PBMCs. This chain joins TRBV10-3 and TRBJ2-7, with D possibly being TRBD1 (5 bases). The source is a woman younger than 30 in good health and CMV-seronegative. CDR3 bases: TGTGCCATCAAGTCGACAGAAGCCCCCTACGAGCAGTACTTC. Protein sequence: CAIKSTEAPYEQYF.